This entry concerns a single T cell receptor (beta chain). The antigen remains undetermined. Other DNA sequences in this sample translate to the same CDR3. This sample is drawn from a study of cytomegalovirus exposure and HLA in healthy donors. Study-level results: The later analysis indicated that the majority of CMV-associated TCR beta chains appeared HLA-restricted. Rare TCR sequences predominated, though certain public TCRs were found in many donors.

Trimming pared 4 bases from V and 0 bases from J, leaving 6 bases between. CDR1 SQVTM and CDR2 ANQGSEA come from the germline V gene. This CDR3 has 12 residues. 60 Vbeta and 13 Jbeta primers were used in PCR. Produced via immunoSEQ multiplex PCR; TCRdb's table is partial and in-frame only. Of about 150,000 clones listed, around 80% were seen once; the top ten hold over 3%. The source material was PBMCs. The chain is built from TRBV29-1 and TRBJ1-1, with D hard to call. This sequence was found in a woman aged 40 to 50 in good health and CMV-seronegative. The DNA for the CDR3 is TGCAGCGTTGGGCAAATGAACACTGAAGCTTTCTTT. Protein product: CSVGQMNTEAFF.